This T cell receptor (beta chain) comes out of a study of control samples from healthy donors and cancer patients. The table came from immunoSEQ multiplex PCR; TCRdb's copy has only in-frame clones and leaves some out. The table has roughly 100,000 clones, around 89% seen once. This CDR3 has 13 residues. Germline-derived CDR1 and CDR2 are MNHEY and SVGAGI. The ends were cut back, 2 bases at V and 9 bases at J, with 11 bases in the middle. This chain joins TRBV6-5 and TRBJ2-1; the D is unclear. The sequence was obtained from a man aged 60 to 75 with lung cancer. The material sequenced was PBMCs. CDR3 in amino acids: CASSYVRSSEQFF. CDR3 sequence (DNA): TGTGCCAGCAGTTACGTTCGGAGTAGTGAGCAGTTCTTC.